This is a list of T cell receptor beta chains from one sample in a study of T cell clones after liver transplantation. TCRdb's table, derived via immunoSEQ multiplex PCR, lists solely in-frame clones and lacks some. This table has tens of thousands of clones, roughly 85% appearing once. Sequences were derived from CD4+ T cells from blood, sampled at the 22-month timepoint. These receptors originate from a human patient who received a liver transplant. Some of the T cells might come from the graft donor. Each CDR3 is given with its conserved first and last residue. Fields, in order: CDR3 length, J gene, D gene, V gene, clone size, CDR3 protein, CDR3 DNA. D genes are given only for firm matches. Only part of the rows carry a size: once, few, many, or a class if the clone is expanded.

len: 14
j_gene: TRBJ2-1
d_gene: TRBD2
v_gene: TRBV29-1
abundance: .
CDR3aa: CSVLAGSSYNEQFF
CDR3nt: TGCAGCGTTTTAGCGGGAAGCTCCTACAATGAGCAGTTCTTC

len: 16
j_gene: TRBJ1-5
d_gene: TRBD1
v_gene: TRBV28
abundance: few
CDR3aa: CASSVGQGSSGQPQHF
CDR3nt: TGTGCCAGCAGTGTGGGACAGGGTTCCTCCGGGCAGCCCCAGCATTTT

len: 15
j_gene: TRBJ2-7
d_gene: .
v_gene: TRBV5-3
abundance: .
CDR3aa: CARSPNSEKTYEQYF
CDR3nt: TGTGCCAGAAGCCCCAACTCAGAGAAGACCTACGAGCAGTACTTC

len: 14
j_gene: TRBJ2-7
d_gene: .
v_gene: TRBV2
abundance: .
CDR3aa: CAITRQYSSYEQYF
CDR3nt: TGTGCCATTACTCGACAGTACTCCTCCTACGAGCAGTACTTC

len: 14
j_gene: TRBJ2-3
d_gene: .
v_gene: TRBV2
abundance: once
CDR3aa: CASSGLVVTDTQYF
CDR3nt: TGTGCCAGCAGTGGACTAGTAGTTACAGATACGCAGTATTTT

len: 13
j_gene: TRBJ2-3
d_gene: .
v_gene: TRBV19
abundance: .
CDR3aa: CATRSLREDTQYF
CDR3nt: TGTGCCACCCGGTCGCTCAGGGAAGATACGCAGTATTTT

len: 14
j_gene: TRBJ2-7
d_gene: TRBD1
v_gene: TRBV28
abundance: .
CDR3aa: CASSFGTGVYEQYF
CDR3nt: TGTGCCAGCAGTTTCGGGACAGGGGTCTACGAGCAGTACTTC

len: 16
j_gene: TRBJ1-4
d_gene: .
v_gene: TRBV28
abundance: .
CDR3aa: CASSQSTGTGDMELFF
CDR3nt: TGTGCCAGCAGTCAATCCACGGGGACGGGGGATATGGAACTGTTTTTT

len: 16
j_gene: TRBJ2-1
d_gene: .
v_gene: TRBV7-2
abundance: .
CDR3aa: CASSRGSGGSQGVQFF
CDR3nt: TGTGCCAGCAGCCGAGGGAGCGGGGGGTCACAGGGGGTGCAGTTCTTC

len: 13
j_gene: TRBJ1-5
d_gene: .
v_gene: TRBV19
abundance: .
CDR3aa: CASSMAGSEPQHF
CDR3nt: TGTGCCAGTAGTATGGCAGGCTCGGAGCCCCAGCATTTT

len: 14
j_gene: TRBJ2-3
d_gene: .
v_gene: TRBV11-1
abundance: .
CDR3aa: CASSFAEGGDTQYF
CDR3nt: TGTGCCAGCAGCTTCGCCGAAGGAGGAGATACGCAGTATTTT

len: 14
j_gene: TRBJ2-7
d_gene: .
v_gene: TRBV6-5
abundance: .
CDR3aa: CASSRDTPLGEQYF
CDR3nt: TGTGCCAGCAGCCGAGATACCCCACTAGGCGAGCAGTACTTC

len: 13
j_gene: TRBJ2-5
d_gene: TRBD1
v_gene: TRBV5-1
abundance: few
CDR3aa: CASARGTGETQYF
CDR3nt: TGCGCCAGCGCCAGAGGGACAGGCGAGACCCAGTACTTC

len: 16
j_gene: TRBJ2-1
d_gene: TRBD2
v_gene: TRBV18
abundance: .
CDR3aa: CASSRGTSGSSNEQFF
CDR3nt: TGTGCCAGCTCACGTGGGACTAGCGGGAGTAGCAATGAGCAGTTCTTC

len: 14
j_gene: TRBJ2-3
d_gene: .
v_gene: TRBV6-5
abundance: .
CDR3aa: CASSRGLHTDTQYF
CDR3nt: TGTGCCAGCAGTCGAGGACTCCACACAGATACGCAGTATTTT

len: 16
j_gene: TRBJ1-3
d_gene: .
v_gene: TRBV6-6
abundance: .
CDR3aa: CASSYSPVRTGNTIYF
CDR3nt: TGTGCCAGCAGTTACTCTCCAGTTCGGACTGGAAACACCATATATTTT

len: 14
j_gene: TRBJ2-5
d_gene: .
v_gene: TRBV29-1
abundance: .
CDR3aa: CSVPLLQERETQYF
CDR3nt: TGCAGCGTTCCACTCCTCCAGGAAAGGGAGACCCAGTACTTC

len: 12
j_gene: TRBJ1-1
d_gene: .
v_gene: TRBV7-2
abundance: .
CDR3aa: CASSLTAGNAFF
CDR3nt: TGTGCCAGCAGCTTAACGGCAGGGAACGCTTTCTTT

len: 17
j_gene: TRBJ2-3
d_gene: TRBD2
v_gene: TRBV5-4
abundance: .
CDR3aa: CASSLLAGGKRTDTQYF
CDR3nt: TGTGCCAGCAGCTTACTAGCGGGAGGGAAACGCACAGATACGCAGTATTTT

len: 13
j_gene: TRBJ1-2
d_gene: .
v_gene: TRBV21-1
abundance: .
CDR3aa: CASSKAENYGYTF
CDR3nt: TGTGCCAGCAGCAAAGCCGAGAACTATGGCTACACCTTC

len: 14
j_gene: TRBJ2-5
d_gene: .
v_gene: TRBV6-5
abundance: .
CDR3aa: CASSPGHNQETQYF
CDR3nt: TGTGCCAGCAGTCCGGGACACAACCAAGAGACCCAGTACTTC

len: 16
j_gene: TRBJ1-2
d_gene: TRBD1
v_gene: TRBV27
abundance: .
CDR3aa: CASSLSPGGGDYGYTF
CDR3nt: TGTGCCAGCAGTTTATCCCCTGGAGGGGGCGACTATGGCTACACCTTC

len: 13
j_gene: TRBJ1-6
d_gene: .
v_gene: TRBV19
abundance: .
CDR3aa: CASKRDTNSPLHF
CDR3nt: TGTGCCAGTAAACGGGACACAAATTCACCCCTCCACTTT

len: 16
j_gene: TRBJ1-2
d_gene: .
v_gene: TRBV19
abundance: few
CDR3aa: CASSNPSSGGLDGYTF
CDR3nt: TGTGCCAGTAGTAACCCTTCCTCGGGGGGTTTGGATGGCTACACCTTC

len: 13
j_gene: TRBJ1-5
d_gene: .
v_gene: TRBV2
abundance: few
CDR3aa: CASSKGSEEPQHF
CDR3nt: TGTGCCAGCAGTAAGGGCAGTGAGGAGCCCCAGCATTTT

len: 16
j_gene: TRBJ1-2
d_gene: .
v_gene: TRBV4-1
abundance: .
CDR3aa: CASSPPSGGQSYGYTF
CDR3nt: TGCGCCAGCAGCCCCCCGTCCGGGGGGCAGAGCTATGGCTACACCTTC

len: 14
j_gene: TRBJ2-7
d_gene: .
v_gene: TRBV18
abundance: .
CDR3aa: CASSLVDSSYEQYF
CDR3nt: TGTGCCAGCTCACTCGTCGACAGTTCCTACGAGCAGTACTTC

len: 14
j_gene: TRBJ2-2
d_gene: .
v_gene: TRBV7-8
abundance: .
CDR3aa: CASSPNSRAGELFF
CDR3nt: TGTGCCAGCAGCCCGAACTCTAGGGCCGGGGAGCTGTTTTTT

len: 15
j_gene: TRBJ1-5
d_gene: .
v_gene: TRBV7-9
abundance: .
CDR3aa: CASSRDGYSNQPQHF
CDR3nt: TGTGCCAGCAGCCGGGACGGGTATAGCAATCAGCCCCAGCATTTT

len: 15
j_gene: TRBJ1-3
d_gene: .
v_gene: TRBV5-6
abundance: .
CDR3aa: CASSLTGIVGNTIYF
CDR3nt: TGTGCCAGCAGCTTGACAGGGATTGTCGGAAACACCATATATTTT

len: 14
j_gene: TRBJ2-1
d_gene: .
v_gene: TRBV29-1
abundance: few
CDR3aa: CSAIIGDFFNEQFF
CDR3nt: TGCAGCGCCATCATCGGAGACTTTTTCAATGAGCAGTTCTTC

len: 15
j_gene: TRBJ2-7
d_gene: .
v_gene: TRBV27
abundance: few
CDR3aa: CASSLSPGGPYEQYF
CDR3nt: TGTGCCAGCAGTTTATCCCCCGGGGGCCCCTACGAGCAGTACTTC

len: 15
j_gene: TRBJ2-1
d_gene: TRBD1
v_gene: TRBV4-1
abundance: .
CDR3aa: CASSLGQGPFNEQFF
CDR3nt: TGCGCCAGCAGCCTCGGACAGGGTCCCTTCAATGAGCAGTTCTTC

len: 15
j_gene: TRBJ2-7
d_gene: TRBD2
v_gene: TRBV7-2
abundance: .
CDR3aa: CASSLSGGIGNEQYF
CDR3nt: TGTGCCAGCAGCTTAAGCGGGGGGATCGGGAACGAGCAGTACTTC

len: 15
j_gene: TRBJ2-7
d_gene: .
v_gene: TRBV4-2
abundance: .
CDR3aa: CASSQDKGGAYEQYF
CDR3nt: TGTGCCAGCAGCCAAGATAAAGGGGGGGCCTACGAGCAGTACTTC

len: 16
j_gene: TRBJ1-2
d_gene: .
v_gene: TRBV19
abundance: .
CDR3aa: CASSMGLQEINYGYTF
CDR3nt: TGTGCCAGTAGTATGGGCCTACAGGAGATTAACTATGGCTACACCTTC

len: 15
j_gene: TRBJ2-5
d_gene: .
v_gene: TRBV7-9
abundance: .
CDR3aa: CASSFGNGNQETQYF
CDR3nt: TGTGCCAGCAGCTTCGGGAACGGGAACCAAGAGACCCAGTACTTC